These 27 T cell receptor beta chains share one sample of origin, sequenced in a study of beta chain features in type 1 diabetes. The entirety of the isolated RNA underwent reverse transcription, so expressed TCRB transcripts were sequenced. Sequencing was performed with immunoSEQ multiplex PCR; in TCRdb, only in-frame clones are kept and a portion is missing. The sample lists 900,000 or so clones; 15% to 20% were seen once. What was sequenced was naive CD4+ T cells from blood. The receptors were sampled from a woman between 18 and 29 years old in good health.

The CDR3 loop is CASSYLLANEQYF. In DNA, the CDR3 is TGTGCCAGCAGTTATCTGCTAGCCAACGAGCAGTACTTC. The chain combines TRBV6-5 with TRBJ2-5, with D possibly TRBD2 on 5 matching bases. The better agreement between TRBJ2-7 and the DNA end casts doubt on the J call. The CDR3 extends over 13 amino acids. Germline-derived CDR1 and CDR2 are MNHEY and SVGAGI.

This clone was recorded a few times. The CDR3: CASSHAYSSGYTF. Written as DNA, the CDR3 is TGCGCCAGCAGCCATGCCTATTCTTCTGGCTACACCTTC. The chain links TRBV4-3 to TRBJ1-2; no definite D call. CDR1 and CDR2 (germline): LGHNA, YSLEER. The CDR3 is made up of 13 amino acids. V lost 3 bases, J lost 7 bases, and 12 bases lay in between.

In its sample, this clone was seen once. The V gene is TRBV4-1, the J gene TRBJ2-4, with 8 positions matching TRBD2. This CDR3 region has 18 residues. V was clipped by 0 bases and J by 1 base; unmatched bases: 8. The germline V gene has CDR1 MGHRA and CDR2 YSYEKL. CDR3 loop: CASSQEGNGRGAKNIQYF. CDR3 coding DNA: TGCGCCAGCAGCCAAGAGGGGAACGGGAGGGGCGCCAAAAACATTCAGTACTTC.

The genes are TRBV25-1 and TRBJ2-1; maybe TRBD1 (7 bases). The CDR3 runs to 14 residues. Germline V gene data show CDR1 as MGHDK and CDR2 as SYGVNS. With 5 bases removed from V and 5 bases from J, the gap between germline ends came to 13 bases. The CDR3 protein is CASSRAGGNNEQFF. CDR3 nucleotides: TGTGCCAGCAGTAGGGCAGGGGGGAACAATGAGCAGTTCTTC. The complete variable domain, with remaining parts taken from reference TRBV25-1 and TRBJ2-1, reads EADIYQTPRYLVIGTGKKITLECSQTMGHDKMYWYQQDPGMELHLIHYSYGVNSTEKGDLSSESTVSRIRTEHFPLTLESARPSHTSQYLCASSRAGGNNEQFFGPGTRLTVL.

J is TRBJ2-3 and V is TRBV27; 7 positions match TRBD2. Trimming took 6 bases from V and 3 from J; bases not matched to a gene: 9. Germline loops: CDR1 MNHEY, CDR2 SMNVEV (reference sequence). The CDR3 totals 15 residues. The CDR3 protein is CASRYPSGSTDTQYF. The CDR3 DNA reads as TGTGCCAGCAGGTATCCTAGCGGTTCGACAGATACGCAGTATTTT.

This clone was counted ten times or more. This sequence joins TRBV21-1 and TRBJ2-5. TRBV21-1 has pseudogene status. There are 14 residues in the CDR3. This chain's CDR3 is CASSIDSGWETQYF. CDR3 sequence (DNA): TGTGCCAGCAGCATCGACTCAGGTTGGGAGACCCAGTACTTC.

This clone was detected a few times. The J gene is TRBJ1-1, the V gene TRBV7-8, with D perhaps matching TRBD1 (5 bases). V lost 3 bases and J 6 bases, leaving 11 bases between the germline ends. There are 13 residues in the CDR3. Germline CDR1 reads SGHVS; CDR2 reads FQNEAQ. CDR3 in amino acids: CASSFRGSSEAFF. Written as DNA, the CDR3 is TGTGCCAGCAGCTTTCGGGGCTCCTCTGAAGCTTTCTTT.

The chain joins TRBV6-5 to TRBJ1-2, with 7 positions matching TRBD1. CDR3 length: 14 residues. The J segment lost 4 bases and the V segment lost 7 bases, leaving 9 bases of the junction unmatched. CDR1 and CDR2 from the germline V gene are MNHEY and SVGAGI. CDR3 amino acids: CASTPGRGAYGYTF. CDR3 nucleotides: TGTGCCAGCACCCCGGGCAGGGGGGCCTATGGCTACACCTTC.

This clone was recorded a few times. CDR3: CASSPRDNNQPQHF. CDR3 DNA sequence: TGTGCCAGCTCACCAAGGGACAACAATCAGCCCCAGCATTTT. The chain carries TRBV18 and TRBJ1-5, with TRBD1 as a possible D gene (6 bases). The CDR3 sequence is 14 residues long. Trimming cost V 2 bases and J 3 bases, with 8 bases left between them. In germline, CDR1 is KGHSH, CDR2 LQKENI. Filled out from reference TRBV18 and TRBJ1-5, the complete variable domain reads NAGVMQNPRHLVRRRGQEARLRCSPMKGHSHVYWYRQLPEEGLKFMVYLQKENIIDESGMPKERFSAEFPKEGPSILRIQQVVRGDSAAYFCASSPRDNNQPQHFGDGTRLSIL.

The chain joins TRBV7-2 to TRBJ2-5; the D is unclear. CDR1 SGHTA and CDR2 FQGNSA come from the germline V gene. Trimming cost V 5 bases and J 2 bases, with 15 bases left between them. This CDR3 comprises 15 residues. CDR3 sequence: CASSPNHGAQETQYF. DNA of the CDR3: TGTGCCAGCAGCCCTAACCACGGCGCACAAGAGACCCAGTACTTC.

The chain has TRBV7-9 and TRBJ2-6; no clear D gene. The V gene lost 2 bases and the J gene lost 12 bases, with 8 bases spanning the gap. This CDR3 region has 12 residues. Germline V gene lookup returns CDR1 SEHNR and CDR2 FQNEAQ (reference sequence). DNA of the CDR3: TGTGCCAGCAGCTTATTATGGCCCGTCCTGACTTTC. Residues: CASSLLWPVLTF.

The chain couples TRBV5-1 to TRBJ2-1; 7 positions match TRBD1. The CDR3 length is 16 residues. V lost 3 bases and J lost 0; bases outside the gene matches: 6. The germline V gene has CDR1 SGHRS and CDR2 YFSETQ. The CDR3 region has the DNA TGCGCCAGCAGCTCCTACGGACAGGTCTCCTACAATGAGCAGTTCTTC. Its protein product is CASSSYGQVSYNEQFF.

This clone occurred a few times. The chain combines TRBV12-5 with TRBJ2-3, with 7 bases matching TRBD2. The CDR3 runs 16 residues. Germline CDR1 reads LGHNT; CDR2 reads FRNRAP. The trim removed 3 bases at V and 4 bases at J, leaving 10 bases unmatched. The CDR3 is CASGLRAGKDADTQYF. The CDR3 DNA sequence: TGTGCTAGTGGTTTAAGAGCGGGAAAAGACGCAGATACGCAGTATTTT.

V and J are TRBV29-1 and TRBJ2-4; the match to TRBD2 covers 14 bases. With 6 bases clipped from V and 11 bases from J, the junction kept 6 bases outside the gene matches. This CDR3 is 13 amino acids long. Germline CDR1 reads SQVTM; CDR2 reads ANQGSEA. CDR3 bases: TGCAGCGTGGGACTAGCGGGAGACAAATTTCAGTACTTC. It codes for CSVGLAGDKFQYF.

This clone has just a few counts. The DNA for the CDR3 is TGTGCCAGCAGCCAGGTCTCCCACGCGCGGGATGAGCAGTTCTTC. Translation gives CASSQVSHARDEQFF. The chain couples TRBV5-6 to TRBJ2-1, with D maybe TRBD2 (5 bases). The CDR3 contains 15 residues. Germline-derived CDR1 and CDR2 are SGHDT and YYEEEE. V was pared by 4 bases and J by 8 bases, with 19 bases between.

The V gene is TRBV4-3, the J gene TRBJ1-3; 7 nucleotides align to TRBD1. V shed 0 bases and J 3 bases; nucleotides not matched to a gene: 5. The CDR3 runs 16 residues. CDR1 and CDR2 from the germline V gene are LGHNA and YSLEER. The CDR3 sequence is CASSQDPRGFGNTIYF. CDR3 DNA sequence: TGCGCCAGCAGCCAAGACCCCAGGGGGTTTGGAAACACCATATATTTT.

The chain uses TRBV5-6 and TRBJ2-1; 9 positions agree with TRBD2. The ends lost 5 bases at V and 6 bases at J; junction bases unmatched: 12. The CDR3 length is 16 residues. Per the germline V gene, CDR1 is SGHDT and CDR2 is YYEEEE. The CDR3 DNA sequence: TGTGCCAGCAGGGCGGATCCGGGACTAGCAACCAATGAGCAGTTCTTC. It yields the protein CASRADPGLATNEQFF.

This clone occurred once. This sequence joins TRBV28 and TRBJ1-2; the D gene is possibly TRBD1 (6 bases). With 6 bases removed from V and 4 bases from J, the gap between germline ends came to 15 bases. This CDR3 region has 14 residues. Germline V gene data show CDR1 as MDHEN and CDR2 as SYDVKM. The CDR3 DNA sequence: TGTGCCAGCAGAACAGCCGGGACAAGCTATGGCTACACCTTC. Translating gives CASRTAGTSYGYTF.

This clone has a handful of counts. This rearrangement joins TRBV29-1 to TRBJ2-7, with D tentatively TRBD1 or TRBD2 (5 bases each). Germline V gene lookup returns CDR1 SQVTM and CDR2 ANQGSEA. There are 15 residues in the CDR3. The germline V and J ends were trimmed by 1 base and 1 base, with 14 bases remaining between them. The CDR3, as DNA: TGCAGCGTTGAAGTGAGGGACCTACTATCCTACGAGCAGTACTTC. It translates to CSVEVRDLLSYEQYF.

The chain links TRBV2 to TRBJ2-4; no firm D call. This CDR3 has 14 residues. Between the trimmed V and J ends, which lost 6 bases and 0 bases, there was a span of 9 bases. Germline values: CDR1 SNHLY, CDR2 FYNNEI. The CDR3 sequence: CASSASLAKNIQYF. Here the CDR3 DNA reads TGTGCCAGCAGCGCGAGCCTAGCCAAAAACATTCAGTACTTC.

This clone has just a few counts. The genes are TRBV28 and TRBJ1-2; D unresolved. Trimming left V 2 bases short and J 5 bases short, with 9 bases between. There are 13 residues in the CDR3. The germline CDR1 and CDR2 sequences are MDHEN and SYDVKM. The CDR3 spells CASSLPLIYGYTF. As DNA, the CDR3 is TGTGCCAGCAGTTTACCTTTAATTTATGGCTACACCTTC.

The sample holds a few counts of this clone. A junction boundary mismatches the germline segment, possibly from a read error. This rearrangement joins TRBV28 to TRBJ2-3; D is uncertain. The CDR3 runs to 12 residues. CDR1 and CDR2 from the germline V gene are MDHEN and SYDVKM. The CDR3 DNA is TGTGCCAGCGGTTTCCCCACAGATACGCAGTATTTT. It codes for CASGFPTDTQYF. Combining the CDR3 with reference TRBV28 and TRBJ2-3 gives the whole variable domain DVKVTQSSRYLVKRTGEKVFLECVQDMDHENMFWYRQDPGLGLRLIYFSYDVKMKEKGDIPEGYSVSREKKERFSLILESASTNQTSMYLCASGFPTDTQYFGPGTRLTVL.

The rearrangement joins TRBV2 to TRBJ1-2, with 9 bases lining up with TRBD1. This CDR3 has 15 amino acids. Germline CDR1 reads SNHLY; CDR2 reads FYNNEI. The trim removed 5 bases at V and 7 bases at J, leaving 11 bases unmatched. The CDR3 is CASSLSTGGSGGYTF. In nucleotides, the CDR3 is TGTGCCAGCAGTTTAAGTACAGGGGGCTCAGGTGGCTACACCTTC.

This clone was seen only a few times. The V gene is TRBV28, the J gene TRBJ1-1; D is possibly TRBD1 (6 bases). The germline gives CDR1 MDHEN, CDR2 SYDVKM. Trimming took 10 bases from V and 5 from J, leaving 8 bases between them. The CDR3 spans 10 residues. The DNA of the CDR3 is TGTGCCATCAGGGGTACTGAAGCTTTCTTT. This sequence encodes CAIRGTEAFF.

This clone appeared a single time. This chain joins TRBV9 and TRBJ2-5; 8 bases line up with TRBD1. Germline V gene lookup returns CDR1 SGDLS and CDR2 YYNGEE. V lost 0 bases, J lost 0 bases, and 13 bases stayed unmatched. The CDR3 has 19 residues. The CDR3, as DNA: TGTGCCAGCAGCGTAGACGGGGTGACAGGGGCCTTGTACCAAGAGACCCAGTACTTC. Amino acid sequence: CASSVDGVTGALYQETQYF.

In its sample, this clone was seen a few times. This chain uses TRBV13 with TRBJ2-7; 13 bases line up with TRBD2. This CDR3 has 15 residues. Germline lookup yields CDR1 PRHDT and CDR2 FYEKMQ (reference sequence). J was trimmed by 12 bases and V by 5 bases; bases with no gene match: 13. The CDR3 DNA is TGTGCCAGCAGCACCGCGACTAGCGGGAGGTTCGACCGGTACTTC. Amino acids: CASSTATSGRFDRYF.

This chain uses TRBV5-4 with TRBJ2-3; tentatively, D is TRBD2 (7 bases). Germline V gene sequence: CDR1 SGHNT, CDR2 YYREEE (reference sequence). V was pared by 4 bases and J by 1 base, with 16 bases between. The CDR3 loop spans 16 amino acids. CDR3 in amino acids: CASSRRGGVGTDTQYF. The CDR3 DNA sequence: TGTGCCAGCAGCCGGAGGGGGGGAGTTGGCACAGATACGCAGTATTTT.